The present T cell receptor beta chain was sequenced within a study of cytomegalovirus exposure and HLA in healthy donors. General study findings and limits: In an earlier analysis, productive rearrangement rates for most beta V segments clustered near 87% or 30%.

60 Vbeta and 13 Jbeta primers were used in PCR. Clones were read by immunoSEQ multiplex PCR, and TCRdb kept only the in-frame ones, dropping some. The data contain about 130,000 clones, 8.5% of them singletons. In regard to this clone: Its antigen is not identified.

V lost 2 bases and J lost 1, with 5 bases in between. Germline V gene sequence: CDR1 MNHEY, CDR2 SMNVEV (reference sequence). CDR3 length: 13 residues. The origin of this receptor is a man aged 35-49 years in good health and CMV-seronegative. The V gene is TRBV27, the J gene TRBJ1-2; maybe TRBD1 (5 bases). Sequencing used PBMCs. CDR3 sequence reads: CASSLDSNYGYTF. Written as DNA, the CDR3 is TGTGCCAGCAGTTTAGACAGTAACTATGGCTACACCTTC.